Each of the 19 T cell receptor beta chains below was sequenced from the same sample in a study of regulatory T cells in long-lasting Graves disease. Arm-PCR with iRepertoire HTBI primers amplified the CDR3 regions for these TCR beta libraries. TCRdb redid the calling of the multiplex PCR reads with MiXCR, one entry per CDR3 protein. The sample records hundreds of thousands of distinct CDR3 sequences, approximately 15% being singletons. Specified time point: newly diagnosed GD, antithyroid drugs for less than 3 months. After RNA was extracted from PBMCs, the TCR library was made from it. The sample also formed part of further work on T cells in Graves' hyperthyroidism and ophthalmopathy.

The sample was peripheral blood mononuclear cells (PBMCs), taken at new diagnosis, from a patient treated with antithyroid drugs. Receptors originate from a woman aged 25 to 39 with Graves disease.

CDR3 sequence: CASSIDGGGLAGGVYEQFF. The CDR3 DNA reads as TGTGCCAGTAGTATAGATGGAGGGGGACTAGCGGGAGGAGTCTATGAGCAGTTCTTC. This chain links TRBV19 with TRBJ2-1, with 15 bases identical to TRBD2. Germline lookup yields CDR1 LNHDA and CDR2 SQIVND (reference sequence). The CDR3 consists of 19 residues. V was clipped by 0 bases and J by 8 bases; unmatched bases: 11.

CDR3 sequence reads: CASSPGTATSTDTQYF. The CDR3 DNA reads as TGTGCCAGCAGCCCCGGGACAGCGACTAGCACAGATACGCAGTATTTT. The chain employs TRBV7-9 and TRBJ2-3, with 7 positions matching TRBD1. CDR3 size: 16 residues. V lost 5 bases, J lost 0 bases, and 8 bases stayed unmatched. Germline CDR1 is SEHNR and CDR2 is FQNEAQ (reference sequence).

This chain joins TRBV29-1 and TRBJ2-5, with no clear D. The CDR3 totals 10 residues. In germline, CDR1 is SQVTM, CDR2 ANQGSEA. The V and J ends lost 1 base and 5 bases respectively, with 2 bases between them. Here the CDR3 reads CSVEAETQYF. The CDR3 DNA reads TGCAGCGTTGAAGCCGAGACCCAGTACTTC.

This clonotype has a handful of counts. The gene calls are TRBV6-4 and TRBJ1-2, with 7 bases fitting TRBD1. V shed 4 bases and J 5 bases; nucleotides not matched to a gene: 10. The CDR3 extends over 15 amino acids. CDR1 MRHNA and CDR2 SNTAGT come from the germline V gene. CDR3 loop: CASSALAGTAYGYTF. CDR3 bases: TGTGCCAGCAGTGCCCTAGCCGGGACAGCGTATGGCTACACCTTC.

This clonotype was seen ten or more times. This sequence joins TRBV28 and TRBJ2-7, with 8 bases that match TRBD1. Germline CDR1 reads MDHEN; CDR2 reads SYDVKM. V lost 9 bases to trimming and J lost 3 bases; unmatched junction nucleotides: 10. This CDR3 has 14 residues. The CDR3, as DNA: TGTGCCAGTTTTGGACAGGGTAGGGGCTACGAGCAGTACTTC. The encoded protein is CASFGQGRGYEQYF.

This clonotype was observed at least ten times. This chain connects TRBV3-1 to TRBJ1-1, with D unresolved. Germline-derived CDR1 and CDR2 are LGHDT and YNNKEL (reference sequence). The length of the CDR3 is 16 residues. V was cut by 1 base and J by 3 bases, with 15 bases left in between. As DNA, the CDR3 is TGTGCCAGCAGCCAAGGCGGGGAGTTTCGCTACACTGAAGCTTTCTTT. Protein product: CASSQGGEFRYTEAFF.

V usage is TRBV27 and J usage is TRBJ1-1; D might be TRBD1 (5 bases). CDR3 length: 17 amino acids. Germline CDR1 reads MNHEY; CDR2 reads SMNVEV (reference sequence). V was pared by 4 bases and J by 0 bases, with 18 bases between. CDR3 nucleotide sequence: TGTGCCAGCAGTTCCCGGACAATAAACCTCCTGAACACTGAAGCTTTCTTT. Its translation: CASSSRTINLLNTEAFF.

This clonotype was detected a few times. The chain is built from TRBV20-1 and TRBJ2-7; D may correspond to TRBD1 or TRBD2 (7 bases each). Trimming removed 4 bases from V and 5 bases from J, with 18 bases in between. The CDR3 is made up of 14 amino acids. Germline CDR1 reads DFQATT; CDR2 reads SNEGSKA (reference sequence). CDR3: CSATRGGGGDEQYF. As DNA, the CDR3 is TGCAGTGCTACTAGGGGAGGGGGCGGCGACGAGCAGTACTTC.

This clonotype came up once. It may be a read error: a sequence one base away is much more abundant. The chain links TRBV6-1 to TRBJ2-5; TRBD1 matches at 10 bases. The length of the CDR3 is 15 residues. CDR1 and CDR2 (germline): MNHNS, SASEGT. CDR3 amino acids: CASSEGQGVIETQYF. The CDR3 DNA follows: TGTGCCAGCAGCGAAGGACAGGGGGTAATAGAGACCCAGTACTTC.

This clonotype was seen at least ten times. The genes are TRBV12-3 or TRBV12-4 and TRBJ2-7; no clear D gene. The CDR3 consists of 13 residues. Trimming stripped 5 bases from V and 3 bases from J, with 11 bases between. CDR3 coding DNA: TGTGCCAGCAGTCCACGACTCCACTACGAGCAGTACTTC. This translates into CASSPRLHYEQYF.

This clonotype occurred a few times. The chain has TRBV30 and TRBJ1-4, with 12 bases aligning to TRBD1. CDR3 length equals 15 residues. The germline V gene encodes CDR1 GTSNPN and CDR2 SVGIG (reference sequence). The trim removed 8 bases at V and 0 bases at J, leaving 4 bases unmatched. CDR3 nucleotides: TGTGCCCGGGGACAGGGGGCTTCAACTAATGAAAAACTGTTTTTT. Encoded protein: CARGQGASTNEKLFF.

The chain is built from TRBV19 and TRBJ1-5; the D gene is possibly TRBD1 (6 bases). V was cut by 0 bases and J by 6 bases, with 9 bases left in between. The germline V gene has CDR1 LNHDA and CDR2 SQIVND (reference sequence). This CDR3 comprises 14 residues. The CDR3 nucleotides read TGTGCCAGTAGTATAGAAACAGGGTTTCAGCCCCAGCATTTT. Protein sequence: CASSIETGFQPQHF.

J is TRBJ2-5 and V is TRBV5-1; D possibly corresponds to TRBD2 (5 bases). Germline assignment: CDR1 SGHRS and CDR2 YFSETQ. The CDR3 length is 13 residues. The V gene lost 4 bases and the J gene lost 0 bases, with 7 bases spanning the gap. The DNA for the CDR3 is TGCGCCAGCAGCGCCGGGAACCAAGAGACCCAGTACTTC. It translates to CASSAGNQETQYF.

This clonotype was recorded at least ten times. This sequence joins TRBV27 and TRBJ1-4, with 8 bases lining up with TRBD1. With 5 bases clipped from V and 7 bases from J, the junction kept 9 bases outside the gene matches. Germline CDR1 reads MNHEY; CDR2 reads SMNVEV (reference sequence). CDR3 length: 15 residues. CDR3: CASSNLQGASEKLFF. Here the CDR3 DNA reads TGTGCCAGCAGTAACCTCCAGGGGGCTAGTGAAAAACTGTTTTTT.

The table lists this clonotype with many counts. The V call is TRBV27, the J call TRBJ1-2; D remains unclear. Trimming removed 3 bases from V and 0 bases from J, with 8 bases in between. Germline V CDR1 and CDR2: MNHEY, SMNVEV (reference sequence). The CDR3 has 14 residues. CDR3 bases: TGTGCCAGCAGTTTCGGTCCCCCTAACTATGGCTACACCTTC. This encodes CASSFGPPNYGYTF.

This clonotype was recorded at least ten times. The chain uses TRBV18 and TRBJ2-7; 8 bases match TRBD2. V was pared by 3 bases and J by 4 bases, with 5 bases of the junction left unmatched. The CDR3 length is 14 residues. Germline-derived CDR1 and CDR2 are KGHSH and LQKENI. CDR3 protein: CASSPREGPYEQYF. CDR3 sequence (DNA): TGTGCCAGCTCACCCCGGGAGGGCCCGTACGAGCAGTACTTC.

This clonotype showed up many times. The chain joins TRBV28 to TRBJ1-5; perhaps TRBD1 as D (5 bases). The CDR3 is 17 residues long. With 3 bases removed from V and 0 bases from J, the gap between germline ends came to 15 bases. From germline, CDR1 is MDHEN and CDR2 SYDVKM. The CDR3 DNA reads TGTGCCAGCAGTTTTAGGGGAGGAATCCGTAGCAATCAGCCCCAGCATTTT. Its protein product is CASSFRGGIRSNQPQHF.

The chain combines TRBV15 with TRBJ2-3, with D possibly matching TRBD1 (5 bases). The germline gives CDR1 LNHNV, CDR2 YYDKDF (reference sequence). Between the trimmed V and J ends, which lost 3 bases and 6 bases, there was a span of 16 bases. The CDR3 totals 15 residues. The CDR3 spells CATSSRAQTADTQYF. In DNA form, the CDR3 reads TGTGCCACCAGCAGCAGGGCCCAAACGGCCGATACGCAGTATTTT.

This clonotype was counted at least ten times. The rearrangement uses TRBV2 and TRBJ2-7, with TRBD2 identical over 7 bases. CDR1 and CDR2 (germline): SNHLY, FYNNEI. Germline trimming cut 3 bases from V and 2 bases from J; bases unmatched to any gene: 16. This CDR3 comprises 18 residues. The CDR3 DNA follows: TGTGCCAGCAGTGAGATCTTCGGTAGCGGGCCCTCCACCTACGAGCAGTACTTC. This translates into CASSEIFGSGPSTYEQYF.